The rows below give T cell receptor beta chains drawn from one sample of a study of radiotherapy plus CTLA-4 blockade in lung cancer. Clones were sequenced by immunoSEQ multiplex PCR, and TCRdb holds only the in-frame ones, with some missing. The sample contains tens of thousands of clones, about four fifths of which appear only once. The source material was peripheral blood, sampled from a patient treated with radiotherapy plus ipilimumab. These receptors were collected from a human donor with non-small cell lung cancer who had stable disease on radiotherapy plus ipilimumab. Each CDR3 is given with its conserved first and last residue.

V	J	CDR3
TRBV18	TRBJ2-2	CASSPAGTSGEELFF
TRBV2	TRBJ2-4	CASLNRGLTKNIQYF
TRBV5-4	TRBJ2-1	CASSLGLALHNEQFF
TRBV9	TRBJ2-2	CASSVGQGVTGELFF
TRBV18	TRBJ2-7	CASSPPWYEQYF
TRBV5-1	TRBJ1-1	CASSFRDRVSTEAFF
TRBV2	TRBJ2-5	CASSLLAAQETQYF
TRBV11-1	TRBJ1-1	CASSLDLGEDTEAFF
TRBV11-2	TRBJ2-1	CASSSLTGRAGNEQFF
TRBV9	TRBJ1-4	CASSRTLNEKLFF
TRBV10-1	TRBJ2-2	CASSESKTGKTGELFF
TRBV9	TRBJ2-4	CASSVESRENIQYF
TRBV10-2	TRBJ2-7	CASTAQGASYEQYF
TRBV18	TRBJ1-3	CASSPPTGLSGNTIYF
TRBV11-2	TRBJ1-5	CASSLGAGQGTNQPQHF
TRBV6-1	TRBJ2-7	CASSEGDNSYEQYF
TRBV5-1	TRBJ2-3	CASSRTGLLEDTQYF
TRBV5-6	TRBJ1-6	CASSLIHSSYNSPLHF
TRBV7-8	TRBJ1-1	CASSLTGQNTEAFF
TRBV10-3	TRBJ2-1	CAISELEGARYNEQFF
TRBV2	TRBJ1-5	CASRDSDQPQHF
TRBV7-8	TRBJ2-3	CASSLDVGRDTQYF
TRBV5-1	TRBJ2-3	CASSLYTGVNTDTQYF
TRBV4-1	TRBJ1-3	CASRKGAPFGNTIYF
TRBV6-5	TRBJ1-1	CASSTVGGRVAEAFF
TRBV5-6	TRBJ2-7	CASREGTAASVGQYF
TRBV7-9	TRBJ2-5	CASSLGVAVRSQYF
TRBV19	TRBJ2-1	CASSTTSGGFSYNEQFF
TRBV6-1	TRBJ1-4	CASSESLTGGEKLFF
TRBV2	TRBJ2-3	CASRGLAADTQYF
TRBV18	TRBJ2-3	CASSKLPGQGNVPDTQYF
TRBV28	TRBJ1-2	CASSSLKTGRLNYGYTF
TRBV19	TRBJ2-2	CASSMPHRALTGELFF
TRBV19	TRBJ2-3	CASSMRGIDTDTQYF
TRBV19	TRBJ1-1	CASQGFVTEAFF
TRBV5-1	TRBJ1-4	CASRKDPTTNEKLFF
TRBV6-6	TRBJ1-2	CASSYGTAANYGYTF
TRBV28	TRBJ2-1	CASSLPGASSYNEQFF
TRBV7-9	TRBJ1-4	CASSPGGYIEKLFF
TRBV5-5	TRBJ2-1	CASTPGQTYNEQFF
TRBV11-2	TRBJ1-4	CASSLSTGGNEKLFF